One sample yielded the 22 T cell receptor beta chains listed below, sequenced in a study of OX40 agonist ivuxolimab in advanced cancers. Data came from immunoSEQ multiplex PCR; TCRdb stores just in-frame clones and leaves some out. The sample lists approximately 58,000 clones; 80% to 90% were seen once. Sequenced material: CD4+ or CD8+ T cells sorted from blood, taken in a trial of the OX40 agonist ivuxolimab. The receptors shown here come from an adult with an advanced solid tumor such as melanoma, head and neck, liver or kidney cancer.

This chain joins TRBV6-1 and TRBJ1-4, with 8 nucleotides matching TRBD1. The length of the CDR3 is 14 residues. Trimming cost V 8 bases and J 10 bases; bases outside gene matches: 12. Germline CDR1 MNHNS, CDR2 SASEGT. The CDR3 nucleotides are TGTGCCAGCGGGGACGGACAGGGCATCGGAAAACTGTTTTTT. Translating it yields CASGDGQGIGKLFF.

This chain connects TRBV5-1 to TRBJ2-3; 10 bases match TRBD1. This CDR3 contains 16 residues. CDR1 and CDR2 (germline): SGHRS, YFSETQ. V was clipped by 4 bases and J by 2 bases; unmatched bases: 7. The CDR3 nucleotides read TGCGCCAGCAGCCCGCCAGGGACAGGGGCCACAGATACGCAGTATTTT. Its translation: CASSPPGTGATDTQYF. Drawing the rest from reference TRBV5-1 and TRBJ2-3, the complete variable domain is KAGVTQTPRYLIKTRGQQVTLSCSPISGHRSVSWYQQTPGQGLQFLFEYFSETQRNKGNFPGRFSGRQFSNSRSEMNVSTLELGDSALYLCASSPPGTGATDTQYFGPGTRLTVL.

This chain connects TRBV5-1 to TRBJ2-5, with 8 bases lining up with TRBD2. This CDR3 spans 15 amino acids. V lost 4 bases to trimming and J lost 1 base; unmatched junction nucleotides: 6. Per germline, CDR1 SGHRS and CDR2 YFSETQ. The CDR3 coding sequence is TGCGCCAGCAGCCCTACCGGGACTAGCCAAGAGACCCAGTACTTC. It codes for CASSPTGTSQETQYF. Drawing the rest from reference TRBV5-1 and TRBJ2-5, the complete variable domain is KAGVTQTPRYLIKTRGQQVTLSCSPISGHRSVSWYQQTPGQGLQFLFEYFSETQRNKGNFPGRFSGRQFSNSRSEMNVSTLELGDSALYLCASSPTGTSQETQYFGPGTRLLVL.

This clone was seen only once. The chain carries TRBV2 and TRBJ1-2; unclear D gene. Trimming pared 3 bases from V and 5 bases from J, leaving 10 bases between. The germline V gene has CDR1 SNHLY and CDR2 FYNNEI. The CDR3 is made up of 13 amino acids. For the CDR3, the DNA is TGTGCCAGCAGTGAGGGCCACCGTTATGGCTACACCTTC. Its protein product is CASSEGHRYGYTF.

The CDR3 region has the DNA TGTGCCAGTAGTACGAAGACAGGGACCATGAACACTGAAGCTTTCTTT. Its translation: CASSTKTGTMNTEAFF. The V and J genes are TRBV19 and TRBJ1-1; 7 bases line up with TRBD1. CDR1 is LNHDA and CDR2 is SQIVND in the germline V gene (reference sequence). The CDR3 is made up of 16 amino acids. V gave up 4 bases and J gave up 0 bases; unmatched junction bases: 8.

The chain combines TRBV6-1 with TRBJ2-7, with TRBD1 matching 8 bases. This CDR3 region has 14 residues. The germline CDR1 and CDR2 sequences are MNHNS and SASEGT. Trimming cost V 6 bases and J 2 bases; bases outside gene matches: 6. The CDR3 spells CASRKTTGAYEQYF. The CDR3 DNA reads as TGTGCCAGCAGGAAAACGACAGGGGCCTACGAGCAGTACTTC.

V gene TRBV6-5 combines with J gene TRBJ2-7; 7 positions match TRBD2. J lost 5 bases, V lost 8 bases, and 12 bases had no gene match. The germline gives CDR1 MNHEY, CDR2 SVGAGI. The CDR3 extends over 14 amino acids. CDR3 in amino acids: CASALVGGDHEQYF. DNA for the CDR3: TGTGCCAGCGCCCTCGTGGGGGGGGACCACGAGCAGTACTTC.

The genes are TRBV5-1 and TRBJ1-1, with 9 bases matching TRBD1. From germline, CDR1 is SGHRS and CDR2 YFSETQ. The J segment lost 7 bases and the V segment lost 5 bases, leaving 3 bases of the junction unmatched. The CDR3 spans 12 residues. DNA of the CDR3: TGCGCCAGCAGTGGGACAGGGTATGAAGCTTTCTTT. Encoded protein: CASSGTGYEAFF.

The chain links TRBV4-2 to TRBJ1-1; D may be TRBD1 (6 bases). Germline V gene lookup returns CDR1 LGHNA and CDR2 YNFKEQ. The length of the CDR3 is 15 residues. V lost 1 base, J lost 0 bases, and 9 bases lay in between. CDR3 sequence reads: CASSQVTGMNTEAFF. DNA of the CDR3: TGTGCCAGCAGCCAAGTTACAGGGATGAACACTGAAGCTTTCTTT.

This clone has only a few counts. The J gene is TRBJ2-7, the V gene TRBV9, with TRBD2 matching over 13 bases. This CDR3 is built from 15 residues. V lost 0 bases and J lost 5; bases outside the gene matches: 2. Per the germline V gene, CDR1 is SGDLS and CDR2 is YYNGEE. CDR3 loop: CASSVEGTSGNEQYF. The DNA for the CDR3 is TGTGCCAGCAGCGTAGAGGGGACTAGCGGGAACGAGCAGTACTTC. Together with reference TRBV9 and TRBJ2-7, the CDR3 gives the full variable domain: DSGVTQTPKHLITATGQRVTLRCSPRSGDLSVYWYQQSLDQGLQFLIQYYNGEERAKGNILERFSAQQFPDLHSELNLSSLELGDSALYFCASSVEGTSGNEQYFGPGTRLTVT.

CDR3 bases: TGCAGCGTTGGGGACTACGAGCAGTACTTC. Protein sequence: CSVGDYEQYF. The chain uses TRBV29-1 and TRBJ2-7, with no clear D. This CDR3 contains 10 residues. V was pared by 4 bases and J by 3 bases, with 4 bases between. Germline V gene data show CDR1 as SQVTM and CDR2 as ANQGSEA.

V gene TRBV5-6 combines with J gene TRBJ2-1; 8 positions agree with TRBD2. V shed 4 bases, J shed 6 bases, and the junction held 12 bases outside the gene matches. This CDR3 is built from 16 residues. CDR1 and CDR2 from the germline V gene are SGHDT and YYEEEE. CDR3 sequence: CASSILYSGSSNEQFF. In nucleotides, the CDR3 is TGTGCCAGCAGCATCCTCTACAGCGGGAGTAGCAATGAGCAGTTCTTC.

The gene calls are TRBV11-3 and TRBJ2-5, with 9 bases fitting TRBD1. The tail of the sequence fits TRBJ2-7 better, so the J call may be wrong. The CDR3 is 17 amino acids. Germline CDR1 is SGHNT and CDR2 is YENEEA. CDR3 in amino acids: CASSLDPKGQGKYEQYF. The CDR3, as DNA: TGTGCCAGCAGCTTAGATCCGAAGGGACAGGGAAAGTACGAGCAGTACTTC.

This chain links TRBV4-2 with TRBJ1-2; the match to TRBD1 covers 9 bases. V was clipped by 4 bases and J by 8 bases; unmatched bases: 14. The CDR3 is made up of 16 amino acids. The germline CDR1 and CDR2 sequences are LGHNA and YNFKEQ. CDR3 sequence: CASSRSNAGTGNGYTF. CDR3 coding DNA: TGTGCCAGCAGCCGCTCAAACGCCGGGACAGGGAACGGCTACACCTTC.

The chain is built from TRBV6-5 and TRBJ1-1; D unclear. Trimming stripped 5 bases from V and 5 bases from J, with 12 bases between. Germline V lookup: CDR1 MNHEY, CDR2 SVGAGI. This CDR3 comprises 13 residues. The chain's CDR3 is CASSDRGKTEAFF. The CDR3 DNA reads TGTGCCAGCAGTGACCGGGGAAAAACTGAAGCTTTCTTT.

V usage is TRBV6-5 and J usage is TRBJ1-6, with 10 nucleotides matching TRBD1. With V trimmed by 6 bases and J by 9 bases, 8 bases remained unmatched. CDR3 length equals 15 residues. CDR1 MNHEY and CDR2 SVGAGI come from the germline V gene. CDR3 region: CASRGTGVFGSPLHF. CDR3 DNA sequence: TGTGCCAGCAGAGGGACAGGGGTCTTTGGTTCACCCCTCCACTTT.

The genes are TRBV5-1 and TRBJ1-2; D perhaps matches TRBD1 (6 bases). The CDR3 length is 14 residues. CDR1 is SGHRS and CDR2 is YFSETQ in the germline V gene. Trimming shortened V by 2 bases and J by 3 bases, and 11 bases separated the two germline ends. CDR3 protein: CASSFGTGYYGYTF. CDR3 nucleotides: TGCGCCAGCAGCTTTGGTACAGGGTACTATGGCTACACCTTC.

This clone showed up just once. The gene calls are TRBV28 and TRBJ2-1; D call uncertain. The CDR3 length is 13 residues. With 6 bases removed from V and 4 bases from J, the gap between germline ends came to 10 bases. Germline-derived CDR1 and CDR2 are MDHEN and SYDVKM. CDR3 region: CASRARRYNEQFF. DNA for the CDR3: TGTGCCAGCAGAGCCAGGAGATACAATGAGCAGTTCTTC.

This chain uses TRBV7-6 with TRBJ2-2, with 15 bases fitting TRBD2. Germline V gene sequence: CDR1 SGHVS, CDR2 FNYEAQ. J lost 4 bases, V lost 5 bases, and 11 bases had no gene match. This CDR3 has 19 amino acids. In DNA, the CDR3 is TGTGCCAGCAGCCCTATAGGACTAGCGGGGGGGCGTGTCACCGGGGAGCTGTTTTTT. Protein product: CASSPIGLAGGRVTGELFF.

Note on this clone: This specimen includes other DNA sequences encoding the same CDR3. The CDR3 region is CASSGGRGRRETQYF. The CDR3 DNA follows: TGCGCCAGCAGCGGGGGTCGGGGGAGGAGAGAGACCCAGTACTTC. V is TRBV5-1 and J is TRBJ2-5, with TRBD2 as a possible D gene (6 bases). The V end lost 4 bases, the J end lost 4 bases, and 17 bases lay between the germline ends. Germline V CDR1 and CDR2: SGHRS, YFSETQ. The CDR3 has 15 amino acids.

In nucleotides, the CDR3 is TGTGCCAGCAGTGAGGCAAGAGTTTGGGGCAATCAGCCCCAGCATTTT. Its translation: CASSEARVWGNQPQHF. The chain links TRBV2 to TRBJ1-5; the D is unclear. Germline V gene data show CDR1 as SNHLY and CDR2 as FYNNEI. CDR3 size: 16 residues. The germline V and J ends were trimmed by 3 bases and 2 bases, with 14 bases remaining between them.

The CDR3 region is CASSQELQAAIAFF. The CDR3 nucleotides are TGTGCCAGCAGCCAAGAGCTACAGGCAGCGATAGCTTTCTTT. V gene TRBV4-2 combines with J gene TRBJ1-1; D is possibly TRBD1 (5 bases). The V gene's germline CDR1 is LGHNA and CDR2 YNFKEQ. Trimming took off 0 bases at V and 10 bases at J, with 15 bases between the two ends. The CDR3 has 14 residues.